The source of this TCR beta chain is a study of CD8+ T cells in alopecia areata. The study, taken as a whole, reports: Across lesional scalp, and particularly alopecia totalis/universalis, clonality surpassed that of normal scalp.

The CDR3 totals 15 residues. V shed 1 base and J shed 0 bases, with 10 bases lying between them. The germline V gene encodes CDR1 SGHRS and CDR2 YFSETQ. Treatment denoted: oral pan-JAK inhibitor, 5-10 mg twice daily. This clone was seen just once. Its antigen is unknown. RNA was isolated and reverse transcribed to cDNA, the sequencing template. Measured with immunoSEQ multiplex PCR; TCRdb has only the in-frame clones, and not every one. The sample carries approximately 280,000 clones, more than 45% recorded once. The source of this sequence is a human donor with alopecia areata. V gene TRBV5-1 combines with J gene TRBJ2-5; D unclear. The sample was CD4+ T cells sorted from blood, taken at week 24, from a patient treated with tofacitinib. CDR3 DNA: TGCGCCAGCAGCTTGTTCCATTCGTACCAAGAGACCCAGTACTTC. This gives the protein CASSLFHSYQETQYF.